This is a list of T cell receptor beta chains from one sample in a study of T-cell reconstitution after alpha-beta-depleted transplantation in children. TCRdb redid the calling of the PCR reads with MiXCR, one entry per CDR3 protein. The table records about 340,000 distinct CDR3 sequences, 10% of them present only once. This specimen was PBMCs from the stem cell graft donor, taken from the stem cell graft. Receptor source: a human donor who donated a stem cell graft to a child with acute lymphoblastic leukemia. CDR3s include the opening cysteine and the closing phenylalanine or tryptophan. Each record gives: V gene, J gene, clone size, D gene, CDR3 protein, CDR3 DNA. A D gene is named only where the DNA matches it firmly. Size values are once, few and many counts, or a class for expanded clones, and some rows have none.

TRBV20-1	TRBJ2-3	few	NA	CSAPDAARSTDTQYF	TGCAGTGCTCCCGACGCCGCCCGATCCACAGATACGCAGTATTTT
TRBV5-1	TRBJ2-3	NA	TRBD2	CASSLALGLAADTQYF	TGCGCCAGCAGCTTGGCCCTGGGACTAGCGGCCGATACGCAGTATTTT
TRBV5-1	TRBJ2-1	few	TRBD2	CASSFELAGDEQFF	TGCGCCAGCAGCTTTGAACTAGCGGGAGACGAGCAGTTCTTC
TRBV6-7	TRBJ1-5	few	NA	CASSYELGGRQPQHF	TGTGCCAGCAGTTACGAGTTGGGAGGGAGACAGCCCCAGCATTTT
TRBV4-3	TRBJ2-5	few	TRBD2	CASSQRLAGDETQYF	TGCGCCAGCAGCCAGAGACTAGCGGGAGACGAGACCCAGTACTTC
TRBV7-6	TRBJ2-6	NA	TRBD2	CASSGPGTSGRLISGANVLTF	TGTGCCAGCAGCGGACCCGGGACTAGCGGGAGGTTAATCTCTGGGGCCAACGTCCTGACTTTC
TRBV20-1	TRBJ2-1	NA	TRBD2	CSARGLAGSIDYNEQFF	TGCAGTGCTAGAGGCCTAGCGGGATCCATAGACTACAATGAGCAGTTCTTC
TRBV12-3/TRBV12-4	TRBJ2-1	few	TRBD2	CASSPFLGLADYNEQFF	TGTGCCAGCAGTCCATTCTTGGGACTAGCGGACTACAATGAGCAGTTCTTC
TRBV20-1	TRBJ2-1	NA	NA	CSATQTPYNEQFF	TGCAGTGCTACTCAGACCCCCTACAATGAGCAGTTCTTC
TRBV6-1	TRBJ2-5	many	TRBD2	CASRRAGGDQETQYF	TGTGCCAGCAGAAGAGCGGGAGGGGACCAAGAGACCCAGTACTTC
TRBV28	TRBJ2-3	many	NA	CASRPGDTQYF	TGTGCCAGCAGGCCCGGAGATACGCAGTATTTT
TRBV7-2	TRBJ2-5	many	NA	CASSLGPKETQYF	TGTGCCAGCAGCTTAGGACCCAAAGAGACCCAGTACTTC
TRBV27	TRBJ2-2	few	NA	CASAYGGTGELFF	TGTGCCAGCGCCTACGGGGGTACCGGGGAGCTGTTTTTT
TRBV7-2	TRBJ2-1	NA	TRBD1	CASSLEGGGYNEQFF	TGTGCCAGCAGCTTAGAAGGGGGCGGGTACAATGAGCAGTTCTTC
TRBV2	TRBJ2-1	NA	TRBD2	CASSRGLAGEGFF	TGTGCCAGCAGCCGCGGACTAGCGGGAGAGGGGTTCTTC
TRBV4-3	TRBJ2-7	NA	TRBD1	CASSQVSTGTYEQYF	TGCGCCAGCAGCCAGGTGTCGACAGGGACCTACGAGCAGTACTTC
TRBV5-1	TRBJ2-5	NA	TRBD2	CASSELSGVQETQYF	TGCGCCAGCAGCGAACTTAGCGGGGTCCAAGAGACCCAGTACTTC
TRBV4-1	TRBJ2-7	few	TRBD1	CASSVGQGGYEQYF	TGCGCCAGCAGCGTCGGACAGGGAGGCTACGAGCAGTACTTC
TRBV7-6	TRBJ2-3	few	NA	CASSGRTGGGTDTQYF	TGTGCCAGCAGCGGCCGAACAGGTGGGGGCACAGATACGCAGTATTTT
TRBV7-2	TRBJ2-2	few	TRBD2	CASSFPGLAVTGELFF	TGTGCCAGCAGCTTTCCCGGACTAGCGGTCACCGGGGAGCTGTTTTTT
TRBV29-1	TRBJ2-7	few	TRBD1	CSAMTGAKGEQYF	TGCAGCGCGATGACAGGGGCAAAAGGCGAGCAGTACTTC
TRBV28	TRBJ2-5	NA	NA	CASRGKETQYF	TGTGCCAGCAGGGGCAAAGAGACCCAGTACTTC
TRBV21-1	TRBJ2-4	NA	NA	CARIKNGTGKLAKNIQYF	TGTGCCAGGATCAAGAATGGGACAGGAAAATTAGCCAAAAACATTCAGTACTTC
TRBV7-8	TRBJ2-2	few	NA	CASSGERVNTGELFF	TGTGCCAGCAGCGGCGAAAGGGTGAACACCGGGGAGCTGTTTTTT
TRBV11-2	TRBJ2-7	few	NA	CASSRDGAYEQYF	TGTGCCAGCAGCCGGGACGGGGCCTACGAGCAGTACTTC
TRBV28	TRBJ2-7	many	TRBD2	CASSWGLAAEQYF	TGTGCCAGCAGTTGGGGACTAGCGGCCGAGCAGTACTTC
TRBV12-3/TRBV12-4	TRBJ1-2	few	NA	CASSFRPRTALNYGYTF	TGTGCCAGCAGTTTTCGTCCCCGGACAGCCCTTAACTATGGCTACACCTTC
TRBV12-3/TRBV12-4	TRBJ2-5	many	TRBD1	CASSFRTGAQETQYF	TGTGCCAGCAGTTTTAGGACAGGTGCCCAAGAGACCCAGTACTTC
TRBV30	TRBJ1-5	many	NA	CAWAFKGSQPQHF	TGTGCCTGGGCATTCAAAGGGAGTCAGCCCCAGCATTTT
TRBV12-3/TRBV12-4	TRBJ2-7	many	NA	CASSLEGGYEQYF	TGTGCCAGCAGTTTAGAGGGGGGCTACGAGCAGTACTTC
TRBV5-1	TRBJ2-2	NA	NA	CASSLAGTAGELFF	TGCGCCAGCAGCCTAGCCGGGACTGCCGGGGAGCTGTTTTTT
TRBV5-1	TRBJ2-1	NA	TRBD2	CASSRGLSGSSYNEQFF	TGCGCCAGCAGCCGGGGCCTTAGCGGGAGCTCCTACAATGAGCAGTTCTTC
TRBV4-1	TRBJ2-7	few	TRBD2	CASSQRGTSASYEQYF	TGCGCCAGCAGCCAAAGGGGGACTAGCGCCTCCTACGAGCAGTACTTC
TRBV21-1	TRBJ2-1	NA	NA	CASSKVSSGDNEQFF	TGTGCCAGCAGCAAAGTTTCTAGCGGGGACAATGAGCAGTTCTTC
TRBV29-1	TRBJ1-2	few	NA	CSGIDPTSGYTF	TGCAGCGGGATAGACCCTACTAGTGGCTACACCTTC
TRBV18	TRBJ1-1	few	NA	CASSPIRIGEAFF	TGTGCCAGCTCCCCTATCCGGATAGGGGAAGCTTTCTTT
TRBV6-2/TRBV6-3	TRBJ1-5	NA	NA	CASRAGNQPQHF	TGTGCCAGCAGGGCCGGGAATCAGCCCCAGCATTTT
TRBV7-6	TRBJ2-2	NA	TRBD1	CASSFDEGAGGELFF	TGTGCCAGCAGCTTCGACGAGGGGGCTGGCGGGGAGCTGTTTTTT
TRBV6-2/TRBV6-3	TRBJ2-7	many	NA	CASSYRAYEQYF	TGTGCCAGCAGTTACAGAGCTTACGAGCAGTACTTC
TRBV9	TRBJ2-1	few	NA	CASSVGVPAYNEQFF	TGTGCCAGCAGCGTTGGGGTTCCCGCCTACAATGAGCAGTTCTTC
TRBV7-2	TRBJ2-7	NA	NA	CASGWGNDQYF	TGTGCCAGCGGGTGGGGGAACGACCAGTACTTC
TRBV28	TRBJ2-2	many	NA	CASTTTGGELFF	TGTGCCAGCACCACTACAGGGGGGGAGCTGTTTTTT
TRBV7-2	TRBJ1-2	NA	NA	CASSLVGDSGYTF	TGTGCCAGCAGCTTAGTTGGGGATAGCGGCTACACCTTC
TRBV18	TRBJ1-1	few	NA	CASSPNLQGGGTEAFF	TGTGCCAGCTCACCAAACCTACAGGGAGGGGGCACTGAAGCTTTCTTT
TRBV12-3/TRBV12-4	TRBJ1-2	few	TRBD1	CASSTGTGFENYGYTF	TGTGCCAGCAGCACCGGGACAGGGTTCGAGAACTATGGCTACACCTTC
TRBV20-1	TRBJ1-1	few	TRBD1	CSASMGQGDGEAFF	TGCAGTGCTAGTATGGGGCAGGGGGACGGTGAAGCTTTCTTT
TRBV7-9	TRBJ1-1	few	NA	CASSQAAGVNTEAFF	TGTGCCAGCAGTCAAGCTGCAGGGGTGAACACTGAAGCTTTCTTT
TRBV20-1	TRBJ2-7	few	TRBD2	CSARWTSGRSYEQYF	TGCAGTGCAAGATGGACTAGCGGGAGATCCTACGAGCAGTACTTC
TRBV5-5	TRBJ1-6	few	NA	CASSLDSRNSPLHF	TGTGCCAGCAGCTTAGACAGCCGGAATTCACCCCTCCACTTT
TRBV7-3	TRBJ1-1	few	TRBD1	CASGAGGRNTEAFF	TGTGCCAGCGGAGCAGGGGGAAGGAACACTGAAGCTTTCTTT
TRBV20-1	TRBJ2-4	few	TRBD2	CSALRLAGGLAKNIQYF	TGCAGTGCTCTTCGTCTAGCGGGGGGCCTAGCCAAAAACATTCAGTACTTC
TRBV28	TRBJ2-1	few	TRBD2	CASSPIAGGLWNEQFF	TGTGCCAGCAGTCCAATAGCGGGAGGGCTTTGGAATGAGCAGTTCTTC